The 6 T cell receptor beta chains given below trace back to one sample, sequenced in a study of blood T cell repertoires in COVID-19. Profiling relied on immunoSEQ multiplex PCR, and the TCRdb table lists in-frame clones only, not all of them. The sample has about 140,000 clones; about 79% are singletons. The sequencing input was PBMCs or T cells enriched from blood (not recorded which). These receptors all come from a woman aged 45-65 years who had recovered from COVID-19.

The chain carries TRBV11-3 and TRBJ2-7; TRBD1 agrees at 7 bases. With 5 bases clipped from V and 0 bases from J, the junction kept 7 bases outside the gene matches. Germline V gene data show CDR1 as SGHNT and CDR2 as YENEEA. The CDR3 has 15 residues. Here the CDR3 reads CASSPGTASSYEQYF. The CDR3 region has the DNA TGTGCCAGCAGCCCTGGGACAGCAAGCTCCTACGAGCAGTACTTC.

The chain has TRBV5-1 and TRBJ2-5; 15 nucleotides line up with TRBD2. This CDR3 is 16 amino acids long. The J segment lost 4 bases and the V segment lost 4 bases, leaving 5 bases of the junction unmatched. From germline, CDR1 is SGHRS and CDR2 YFSETQ. The CDR3 bases are TGCGCCAGCAGCGGAGGACTAGCGGGAGGGATAGAGACCCAGTACTTC. This translates into CASSGGLAGGIETQYF.

The chain joins TRBV10-2 to TRBJ2-7; 8 bases align to TRBD1. Germline values: CDR1 WSHSY, CDR2 SAAADI. J gave up 3 bases and V 8 bases, and 12 bases lay outside the gene matches. The CDR3 is made up of 15 amino acids. CDR3 protein: CASSTEAGGSYEQYF. CDR3 bases: TGCGCCAGCTCTACTGAGGCAGGGGGCAGCTACGAGCAGTACTTC.

The chain joins TRBV7-8 to TRBJ1-5; D not resolved. The CDR3 sequence is 14 residues long. V lost 2 bases and J 3 bases, leaving 8 bases between the germline ends. Germline-derived CDR1 and CDR2 are SGHVS and FQNEAQ. CDR3 sequence: CASSLSGDNQPQHF. DNA for the CDR3: TGTGCCAGCAGCTTATCGGGTGACAATCAGCCCCAGCATTTT.

The rearrangement uses TRBV18 and TRBJ2-1; tentative D call: TRBD1 (5 bases). This CDR3 contains 13 residues. Germline V lookup: CDR1 KGHSH, CDR2 LQKENI. Trimming pared 2 bases from V and 7 bases from J, leaving 9 bases between. In nucleotides, the CDR3 is TGTGCCAGCTCACCATCCAGGGAAAATGAGCAGTTCTTC. Translated, it gives CASSPSRENEQFF.

The chain uses TRBV13 and TRBJ2-6; possibly TRBD1 for D (7 bases). The CDR3 contains 14 residues. Deletions cut 9 bases from V and 0 bases from J, with 9 bases between. The germline V gene has CDR1 PRHDT and CDR2 FYEKMQ (reference sequence). The CDR3: CASQGGSGANVLTF. For the CDR3, the DNA is TGTGCCAGTCAGGGGGGCTCTGGGGCCAACGTCCTGACTTTC.